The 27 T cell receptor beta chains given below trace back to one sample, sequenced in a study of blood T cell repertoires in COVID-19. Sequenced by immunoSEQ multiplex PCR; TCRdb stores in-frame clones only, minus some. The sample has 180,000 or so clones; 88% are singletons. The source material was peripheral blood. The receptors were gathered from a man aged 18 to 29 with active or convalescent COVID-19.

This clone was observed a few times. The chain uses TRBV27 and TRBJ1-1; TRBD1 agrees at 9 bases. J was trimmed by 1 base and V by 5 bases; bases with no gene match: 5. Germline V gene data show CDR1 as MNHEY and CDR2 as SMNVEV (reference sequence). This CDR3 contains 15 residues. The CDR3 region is CASSPGTGRNTEAFF. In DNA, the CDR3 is TGTGCCAGCAGTCCGGGGACAGGGAGGAACACTGAAGCTTTCTTT.

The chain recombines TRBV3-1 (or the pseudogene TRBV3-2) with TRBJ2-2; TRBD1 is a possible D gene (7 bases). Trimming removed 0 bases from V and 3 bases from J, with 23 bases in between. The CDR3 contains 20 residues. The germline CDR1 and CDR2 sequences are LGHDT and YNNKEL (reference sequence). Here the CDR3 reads CASSQDPRSRGARDTGELFF. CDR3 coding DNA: TGTGCCAGCAGCCAAGATCCACGGAGCAGGGGGGCTCGGGACACCGGGGAGCTGTTTTTT.

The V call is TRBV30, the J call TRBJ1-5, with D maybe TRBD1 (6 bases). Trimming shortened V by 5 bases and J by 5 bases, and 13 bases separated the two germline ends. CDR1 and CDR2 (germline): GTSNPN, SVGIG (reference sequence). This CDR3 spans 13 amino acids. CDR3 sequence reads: CAWGDRSDQPQHF. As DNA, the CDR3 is TGTGCCTGGGGCGACAGGTCGGATCAGCCCCAGCATTTT.

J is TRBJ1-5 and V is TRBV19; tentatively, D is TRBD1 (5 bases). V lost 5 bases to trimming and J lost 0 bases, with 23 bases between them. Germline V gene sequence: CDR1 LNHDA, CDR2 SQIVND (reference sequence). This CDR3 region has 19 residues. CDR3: CASSGIWGEVLHSNQPQHF. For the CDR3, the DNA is TGTGCCAGTAGTGGAATTTGGGGGGAGGTTCTTCATAGCAATCAGCCCCAGCATTTT.

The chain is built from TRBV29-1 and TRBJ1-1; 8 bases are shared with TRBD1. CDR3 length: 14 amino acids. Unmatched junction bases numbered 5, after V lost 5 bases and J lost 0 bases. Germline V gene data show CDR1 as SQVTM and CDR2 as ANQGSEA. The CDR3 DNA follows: TGCAGCGTTTTGACAGGGGTCATGAACACTGAAGCTTTCTTT. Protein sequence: CSVLTGVMNTEAFF.

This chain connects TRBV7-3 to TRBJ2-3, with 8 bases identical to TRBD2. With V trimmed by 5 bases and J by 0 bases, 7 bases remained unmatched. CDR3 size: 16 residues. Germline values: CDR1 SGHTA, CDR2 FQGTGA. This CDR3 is CASSMRTSRSTDTQYF. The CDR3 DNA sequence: TGTGCCAGCAGCATGCGGACTAGCCGAAGCACAGATACGCAGTATTTT.

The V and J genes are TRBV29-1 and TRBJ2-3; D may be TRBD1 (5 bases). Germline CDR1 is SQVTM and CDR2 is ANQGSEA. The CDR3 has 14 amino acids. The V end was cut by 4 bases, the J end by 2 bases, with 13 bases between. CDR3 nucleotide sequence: TGCAGCGTTGTAGCAGGGTCTTCCACAGATACGCAGTATTTT. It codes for CSVVAGSSTDTQYF.

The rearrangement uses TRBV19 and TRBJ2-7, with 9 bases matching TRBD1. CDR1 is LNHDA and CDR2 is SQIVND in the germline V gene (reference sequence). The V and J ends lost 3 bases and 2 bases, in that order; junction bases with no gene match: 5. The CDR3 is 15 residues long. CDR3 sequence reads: CASSMAGTGTYEQYF. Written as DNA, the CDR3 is TGTGCCAGTAGTATGGCCGGGACAGGGACCTACGAGCAGTACTTC.

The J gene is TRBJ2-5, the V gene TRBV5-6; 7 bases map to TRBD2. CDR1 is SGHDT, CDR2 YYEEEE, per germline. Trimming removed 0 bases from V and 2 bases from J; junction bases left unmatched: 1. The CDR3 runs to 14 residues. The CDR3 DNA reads TGTGCCAGCAGCTTGGCCGGGGGGCAAGAGACCCAGTACTTC. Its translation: CASSLAGGQETQYF.

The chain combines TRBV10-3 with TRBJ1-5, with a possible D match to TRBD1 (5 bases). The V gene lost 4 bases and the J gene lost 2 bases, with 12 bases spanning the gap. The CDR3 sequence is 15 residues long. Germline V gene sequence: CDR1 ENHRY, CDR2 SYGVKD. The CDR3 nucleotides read TGTGCCATCAGTGCGAGCAGGGAAGGCAATCAGCCCCAGCATTTT. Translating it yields CAISASREGNQPQHF.

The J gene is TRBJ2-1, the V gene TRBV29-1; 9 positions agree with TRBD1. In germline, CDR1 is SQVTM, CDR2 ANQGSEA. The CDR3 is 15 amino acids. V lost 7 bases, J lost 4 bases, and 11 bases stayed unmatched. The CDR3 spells CSAPNPGTGYNEQFF. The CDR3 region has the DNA TGCAGCGCGCCCAATCCCGGGACAGGGTACAATGAGCAGTTCTTC.

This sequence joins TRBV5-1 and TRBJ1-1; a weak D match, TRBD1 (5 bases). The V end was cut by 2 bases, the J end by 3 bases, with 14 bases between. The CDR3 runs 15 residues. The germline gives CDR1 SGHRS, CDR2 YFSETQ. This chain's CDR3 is CASSLFGGEDTEAFF. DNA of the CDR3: TGCGCCAGCAGCTTATTCGGGGGAGAGGACACTGAAGCTTTCTTT.

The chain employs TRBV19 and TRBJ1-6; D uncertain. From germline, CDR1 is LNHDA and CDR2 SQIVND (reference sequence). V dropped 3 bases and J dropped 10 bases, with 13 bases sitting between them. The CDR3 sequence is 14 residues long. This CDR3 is CASSIGEERSPLHF. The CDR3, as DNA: TGTGCCAGTAGTATTGGCGAAGAGCGGTCACCCCTCCACTTT.

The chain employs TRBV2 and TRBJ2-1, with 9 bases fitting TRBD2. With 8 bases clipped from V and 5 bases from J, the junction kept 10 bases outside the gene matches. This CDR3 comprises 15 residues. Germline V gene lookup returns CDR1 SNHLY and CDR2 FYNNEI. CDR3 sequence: CASGPPSGADNEQFF. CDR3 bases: TGTGCCAGCGGGCCGCCTAGCGGGGCCGACAATGAGCAGTTCTTC. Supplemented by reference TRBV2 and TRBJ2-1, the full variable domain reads EPEVTQTPSHQVTQMGQEVILRCVPISNHLYFYWYRQILGQKVEFLVSFYNNEISEKSEIFDDQFSVERPDGSNFTLKIRSTKLEDSAMYFCASGPPSGADNEQFFGPGTRLTVL.

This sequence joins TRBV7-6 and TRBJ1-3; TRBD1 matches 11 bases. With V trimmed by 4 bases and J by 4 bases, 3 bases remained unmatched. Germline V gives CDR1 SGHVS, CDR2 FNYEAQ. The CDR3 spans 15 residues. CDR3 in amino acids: CASSSGQGAGNTIYF. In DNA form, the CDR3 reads TGTGCCAGCAGCTCCGGACAGGGGGCGGGAAACACCATATATTTT. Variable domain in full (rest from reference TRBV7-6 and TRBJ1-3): GAGVSQSPRYKVTKRGQDVALRCDPISGHVSLYWYRQALGQGPEFLTYFNYEAQQDKSGLPNDRFSAERPEGSISTLTIQRTEQRDSAMYRCASSSGQGAGNTIYFGEGSWLTVV.

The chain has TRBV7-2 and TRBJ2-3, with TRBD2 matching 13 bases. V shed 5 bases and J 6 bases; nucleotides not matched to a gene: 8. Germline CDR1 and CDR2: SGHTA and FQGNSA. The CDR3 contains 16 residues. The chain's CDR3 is CASSKGTSGAGDTQYF. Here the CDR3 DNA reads TGTGCCAGCAGCAAGGGGACTAGCGGGGCTGGGGATACGCAGTATTTT.

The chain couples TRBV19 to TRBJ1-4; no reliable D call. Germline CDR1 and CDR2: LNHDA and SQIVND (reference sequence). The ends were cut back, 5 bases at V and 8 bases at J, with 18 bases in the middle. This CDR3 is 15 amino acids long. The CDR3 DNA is TGTGCCAGTAGTTTAGGGCAAGCGAATAAGGAAAAACTGTTTTTT. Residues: CASSLGQANKEKLFF.

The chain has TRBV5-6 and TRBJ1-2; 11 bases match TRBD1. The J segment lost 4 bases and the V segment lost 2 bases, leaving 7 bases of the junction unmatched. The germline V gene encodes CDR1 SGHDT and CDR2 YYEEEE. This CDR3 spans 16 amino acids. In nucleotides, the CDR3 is TGTGCCAGCAGCTTTGGGACAGGGGGTAGGGGCTATGGCTACACCTTC. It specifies CASSFGTGGRGYGYTF.

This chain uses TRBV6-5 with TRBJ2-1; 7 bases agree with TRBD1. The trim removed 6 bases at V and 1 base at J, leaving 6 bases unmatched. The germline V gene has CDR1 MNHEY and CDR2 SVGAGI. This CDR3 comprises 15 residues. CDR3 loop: CASSGTETSYNEQFF. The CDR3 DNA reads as TGTGCCAGCAGCGGGACAGAGACTTCCTACAATGAGCAGTTCTTC.

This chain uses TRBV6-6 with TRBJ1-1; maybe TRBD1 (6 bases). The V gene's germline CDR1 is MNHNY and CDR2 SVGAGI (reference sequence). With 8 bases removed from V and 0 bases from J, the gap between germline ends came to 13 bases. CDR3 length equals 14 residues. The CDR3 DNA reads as TGTGCCAGCTTAGTCGGACAGTTGAACACTGAAGCTTTCTTT. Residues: CASLVGQLNTEAFF.

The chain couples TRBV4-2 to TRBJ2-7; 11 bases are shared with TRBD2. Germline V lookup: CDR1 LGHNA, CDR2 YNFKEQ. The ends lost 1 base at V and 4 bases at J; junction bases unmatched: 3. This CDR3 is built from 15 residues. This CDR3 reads CASSQGASGGYEQYF. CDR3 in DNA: TGTGCCAGCAGCCAAGGGGCTAGCGGGGGGTACGAGCAGTACTTC.

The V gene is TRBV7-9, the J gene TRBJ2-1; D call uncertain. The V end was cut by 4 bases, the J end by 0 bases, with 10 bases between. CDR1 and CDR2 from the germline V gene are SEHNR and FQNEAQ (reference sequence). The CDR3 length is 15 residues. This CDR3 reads CASSSTPYSYNEQFF. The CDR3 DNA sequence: TGTGCCAGCAGCTCAACACCTTACTCCTACAATGAGCAGTTCTTC.

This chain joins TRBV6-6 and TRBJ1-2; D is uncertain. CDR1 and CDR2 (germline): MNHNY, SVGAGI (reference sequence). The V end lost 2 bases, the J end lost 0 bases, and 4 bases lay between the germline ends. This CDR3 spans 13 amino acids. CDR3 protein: CASSYSPNYGYTF. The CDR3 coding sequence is TGTGCCAGCAGTTACAGCCCTAACTATGGCTACACCTTC.

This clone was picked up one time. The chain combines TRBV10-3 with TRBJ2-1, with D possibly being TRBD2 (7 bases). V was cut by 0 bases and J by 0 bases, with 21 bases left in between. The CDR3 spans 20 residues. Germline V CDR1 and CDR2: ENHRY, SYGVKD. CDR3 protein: CAISESWDTSGTVSYNEQFF. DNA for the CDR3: TGTGCCATCAGTGAGTCTTGGGACACAAGCGGGACCGTCTCCTACAATGAGCAGTTCTTC.

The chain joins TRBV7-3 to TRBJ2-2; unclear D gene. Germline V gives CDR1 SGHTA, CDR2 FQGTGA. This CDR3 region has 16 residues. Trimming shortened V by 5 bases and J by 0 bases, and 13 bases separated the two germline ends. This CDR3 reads CASSIRAVSNTGELFF. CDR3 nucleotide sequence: TGTGCCAGCAGCATTAGAGCCGTATCGAACACCGGGGAGCTGTTTTTT.

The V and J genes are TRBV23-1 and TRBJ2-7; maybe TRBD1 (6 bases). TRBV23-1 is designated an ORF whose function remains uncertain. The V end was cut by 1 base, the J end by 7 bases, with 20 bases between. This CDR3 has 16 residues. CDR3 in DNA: TGCGCCAGCAGTCAATTCGGGACAACCCTTTTGGGTGAGCAGTACTTC. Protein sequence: CASSQFGTTLLGEQYF.

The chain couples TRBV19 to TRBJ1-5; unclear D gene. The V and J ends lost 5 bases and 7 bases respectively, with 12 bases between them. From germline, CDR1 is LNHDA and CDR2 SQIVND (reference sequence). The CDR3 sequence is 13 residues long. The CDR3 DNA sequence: TGTGCCAGTAGTCCGGGAGTTCGGCAGCCCCAGCATTTT. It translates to CASSPGVRQPQHF.